This T cell receptor (beta chain) was sequenced for a study of cytomegalovirus exposure and HLA in healthy donors. Germline values: CDR1 SGHRS, CDR2 YFSETQ. This CDR3 has 18 amino acids. Germline trimming cut 3 bases from V and 0 bases from J; bases unmatched to any gene: 12. General study points: In vitro checks showed that a few CMV-associated chains really do target CMV antigens. Reported performance of the classifier showed diagnosis of cytomegalovirus status with high specificity and sensitivity. A missense variant in DCLRE1C was later tied to TCR beta V- and J-gene trimming.

Concerning this clone itself: The antigen is unknown.

PCR was performed using 60 Vbeta and 13 Jbeta primers. Profiled with immunoSEQ multiplex PCR; TCRdb holds only in-frame clones, not every one. This sample yields about 150,000 clones, of which around 10% are seen a single time; around 7% belongs to the top ten. This rearrangement joins TRBV5-1 to TRBJ1-3; 7 bases are shared with TRBD1. This TCR was sampled from a woman in her thirties or forties in good health and CMV-seropositive. The sample was PBMCs. CDR3 nucleotides: TGCGCCAGCAGCTACTTTCAACCGGGGACAGTCTCTGGAAACACCATATATTTT. Translating it yields CASSYFQPGTVSGNTIYF.